This TCR beta chain was documented in a study of T cell repertoires in cytomegalovirus infection. Across the study: Signatures in public TCR beta sequences pointed to both CMV infection and matching HLA type.

TCRdb reanalysed the reads using MiXCR and keeps one entry per CDR3 protein. In the table there are some 900,000 distinct CDR3 sequences, approximately 29% of which are singletons. Overall study results and limits: HLA-C-restricted, CMV-specific TCR beta clonotypes were dominant ex vivo. Summed frequency of public TCR beta families distinguished CMV carriers with the relevant HLA.

CDR1 and CDR2 from the germline V gene are SGHDN and FVKESK. The CDR3 consists of 15 residues. The V gene lost 7 bases and the J gene lost 3 bases, with 16 bases spanning the gap. Remarks on this clonotype: The antigen remains unidentified.

The receptor was isolated from a human donor in good health (CMV status not recorded). Some clones in this sample may be carry-over from other donors' samples. The chain carries TRBV14 and TRBJ1-5; D is ambiguous. The sample was cultured CD8+ T cells from PBMCs, taken from culture after CMV antigen stimulation. This CDR3 is CASTPNRGYNQPQHF. The DNA for the CDR3 is TGTGCCAGCACCCCAAATAGAGGATACAATCAGCCCCAGCATTTT.